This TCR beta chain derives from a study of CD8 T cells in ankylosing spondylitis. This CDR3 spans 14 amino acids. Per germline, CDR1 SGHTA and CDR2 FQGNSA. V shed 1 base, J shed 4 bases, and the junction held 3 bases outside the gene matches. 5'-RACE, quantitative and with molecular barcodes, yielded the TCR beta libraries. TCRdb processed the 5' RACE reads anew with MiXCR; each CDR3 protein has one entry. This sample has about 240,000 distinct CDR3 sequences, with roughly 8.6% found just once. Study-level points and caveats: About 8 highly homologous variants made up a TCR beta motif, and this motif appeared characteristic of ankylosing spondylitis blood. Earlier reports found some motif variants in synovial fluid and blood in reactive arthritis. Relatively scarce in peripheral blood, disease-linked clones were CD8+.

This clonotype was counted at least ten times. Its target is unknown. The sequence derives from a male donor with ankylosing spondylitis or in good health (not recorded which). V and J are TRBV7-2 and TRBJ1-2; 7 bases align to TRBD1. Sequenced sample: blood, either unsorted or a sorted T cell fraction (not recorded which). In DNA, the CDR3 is TGTGCCAGCAGCTTAGAGGGGACAGCCTATGGCTACACCTTC. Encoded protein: CASSLEGTAYGYTF.